The 29 T cell receptor beta chains given below trace back to one sample, sequenced in a study of naive and memory T cell subsets. Two oligonucleotides, mixed equimolar, formed the beta constant-region primer covering TRBC1 and TRBC2. Nested alpha and beta constant-region primers with the SP2 primer drove four PCR rounds on ligated cDNA. MiXCR, run by TCRdb on the UMI-ligation and nested PCR reads, gives a single entry per CDR3 protein. This table holds 80,000 or so distinct CDR3 sequences, over 9% found once. Specimen: naive CD8+ T cells from blood. All receptors derive from a human donor in good health.

This rearrangement joins TRBV28 to TRBJ2-1; possibly TRBD2 for D (5 bases). The germline gives CDR1 MDHEN, CDR2 SYDVKM. The CDR3 consists of 13 residues. Trimming took off 6 bases at V and 5 bases at J, with 11 bases between the two ends. The CDR3 DNA is TGTGCCAGCAGCCCAGGAGCGGACAATGAGCAGTTCTTC. It translates to CASSPGADNEQFF.

This clonotype appeared many times. This sequence joins TRBV4-1 and TRBJ1-5; no clear D gene. The V gene's germline CDR1 is MGHRA and CDR2 YSYEKL. This CDR3 contains 14 residues. Trimming took off 0 bases at V and 4 bases at J, with 7 bases between the two ends. The CDR3 loop reads CASSQDIINQPQHF. In nucleotides, the CDR3 is TGCGCCAGCAGCCAAGATATCATAAATCAGCCCCAGCATTTT.

The CDR3 region is CASAQGASYEQYF. The DNA for the CDR3 is TGCGCCAGCGCACAGGGGGCTTCCTACGAGCAGTACTTC. V gene TRBV4-1 combines with J gene TRBJ2-7; TRBD1 aligns across 9 bases. The trim removed 8 bases at V and 1 base at J, leaving 3 bases unmatched. Germline CDR1 is MGHRA and CDR2 is YSYEKL. This CDR3 has 13 amino acids.

This clonotype was picked up many times. V gene TRBV12-3 or TRBV12-4 combines with J gene TRBJ1-1; TRBD1 is a possible D gene (6 bases). This CDR3 comprises 15 residues. The V gene lost 5 bases and the J gene lost 5 bases, with 18 bases spanning the gap. The CDR3 bases are TGTGCCAGCAGTCCTTCGCAGGGGATGTCGACTGAAGCTTTCTTT. It translates to CASSPSQGMSTEAFF.

V usage is TRBV27 and J usage is TRBJ2-7, with D possibly being TRBD1 or TRBD2 (7 bases each). The CDR3 covers 15 residues. CDR1 is MNHEY and CDR2 is SMNVEV in the germline V gene (reference sequence). Trimming left V 4 bases short and J 2 bases short, with 15 bases between. In DNA form, the CDR3 reads TGTGCCAGCAGTTCAGTCAGGGGGGGGGCCTACGAGCAGTACTTC. This gives the protein CASSSVRGGAYEQYF.

This clonotype was recorded a few times. The chain couples TRBV27 to TRBJ2-7; TRBD1 matches 10 bases. The CDR3 has 16 residues. The germline gives CDR1 MNHEY, CDR2 SMNVEV (reference sequence). V lost 8 bases to trimming and J lost 3 bases; unmatched junction nucleotides: 13. The CDR3 region has the DNA TGTGCCAGCTCAGGCGGGGACAGGGGAACGGTCTACGAGCAGTACTTC. Its translation: CASSGGDRGTVYEQYF.

This clonotype was detected a few times. The chain is built from TRBV9 and TRBJ2-5, with 9 bases fitting TRBD2. This CDR3 has 14 residues. Germline V gene data show CDR1 as SGDLS and CDR2 as YYNGEE. V shed 3 bases and J 5 bases; nucleotides not matched to a gene: 5. CDR3 residues: CASSGLSGSETQYF. CDR3 nucleotides: TGTGCCAGCAGCGGCCTTAGCGGGAGTGAGACCCAGTACTTC. The variable domain in full, completed from reference TRBV9 and TRBJ2-5, reads DSGVTQTPKHLITATGQRVTLRCSPRSGDLSVYWYQQSLDQGLQFLIQYYNGEERAKGNILERFSAQQFPDLHSELNLSSLELGDSALYFCASSGLSGSETQYFGPGTRLLVL.

The genes are TRBV6-2 or TRBV6-3 and TRBJ1-5; D is unclear. This CDR3 contains 16 residues. CDR1 is MNHEY, CDR2 SVGEGT, per germline. V shed 2 bases and J shed 3 bases, with 14 bases lying between them. In DNA form, the CDR3 reads TGTGCCAGCAGTTACAGAGGAAGGCCCGACAATCAGCCCCAGCATTTT. Translated: CASSYRGRPDNQPQHF.

This clonotype was counted between two and nine times. The chain is built from TRBV2 and TRBJ1-2; no clear D gene. Germline values: CDR1 SNHLY, CDR2 FYNNEI. The CDR3 covers 13 residues. V gave up 3 bases and J gave up 4 bases, with 9 bases separating them. The chain's CDR3 is CASSERSLYGYTF. CDR3 DNA sequence: TGTGCCAGCAGTGAGAGGAGTCTCTATGGCTACACCTTC.

In its sample, this clonotype was seen many times. V and J are TRBV4-3 and TRBJ2-6, with 7 bases aligning to TRBD1. With V trimmed by 4 bases and J by 4 bases, 10 bases remained unmatched. Germline loops: CDR1 LGHNA, CDR2 YSLEER. The CDR3 extends over 17 amino acids. The CDR3 coding sequence is TGCGCCAGCAGCCCGGGGACAGCGAGGTCCGGGGCCAACGTCCTGACTTTC. Encoded protein: CASSPGTARSGANVLTF.

This clonotype was found many times. The rearrangement joins TRBV20-1 to TRBJ2-3; 8 nucleotides agree with TRBD2. The J segment lost 1 base and the V segment lost 5 bases, leaving 8 bases of the junction unmatched. Germline loops: CDR1 DFQATT, CDR2 SNEGSKA (reference sequence). CDR3 length equals 15 residues. Written as DNA, the CDR3 is TGCAGTGCTCCCGCTTTGCGGGAGGGCACAGATACGCAGTATTTT. Protein: CSAPALREGTDTQYF.

This clonotype was detected only a few times. The J gene is TRBJ2-7, the V gene TRBV14; D is perhaps TRBD1 (6 bases). CDR1 is SGHDN and CDR2 is FVKESK in the germline V gene. V was trimmed by 3 bases and J by 3 bases, leaving 9 bases between them. This CDR3 comprises 13 residues. CDR3 residues: CASSHRGRYEQYF. The CDR3 DNA follows: TGTGCCAGCAGCCACAGGGGCCGCTACGAGCAGTACTTC. Based on the CDR3 plus reference TRBV14 and TRBJ2-7, the full variable domain is EAGVTQFPSHSVIEKGQTVTLRCDPISGHDNLYWYRRVMGKEIKFLLHFVKESKQDESGMPNNRFLAERTGGTYSTLKVQPAELEDSGVYFCASSHRGRYEQYFGPGTRLTVT.

This chain connects TRBV15 to TRBJ2-7, with 8 bases identical to TRBD1. The CDR3 extends over 17 amino acids. Germline V gene sequence: CDR1 LNHNV, CDR2 YYDKDF (reference sequence). Losses at the gene ends were 0 bases for V and 0 bases for J; bases not matched to a gene: 7. The CDR3 nucleotides are TGTGCCACCAGCAGAGATCCAGGACAGGGACCCTCCTACGAGCAGTACTTC. The encoded protein is CATSRDPGQGPSYEQYF.

This chain links TRBV12-3 or TRBV12-4 with TRBJ2-1; 10 bases are shared with TRBD2. V lost 4 bases, J lost 5 bases, and 8 bases stayed unmatched. The CDR3 runs to 16 residues. The CDR3 here is CASSSPGLASHNEQFF. In DNA form, the CDR3 reads TGTGCCAGCAGTTCCCCGGGACTAGCGAGTCACAATGAGCAGTTCTTC.

This clonotype has at least ten counts. The CDR3, as DNA: TGTGCCAGCAGTTTAACAGGGGGCGAGTTCGCTTTCTTT. This codes for CASSLTGGEFAFF. The rearrangement links TRBV12-3 or TRBV12-4 to TRBJ1-1; 9 bases match TRBD1. This CDR3 is built from 13 residues. V lost 2 bases to trimming and J lost 11 bases; unmatched junction nucleotides: 6.

This clonotype was seen a few times. The chain has TRBV11-2 and TRBJ2-5; D ambiguous. CDR3 length: 15 residues. V was clipped by 0 bases and J by 5 bases, with 13 bases between them. Per the germline V gene, CDR1 is SGHAT and CDR2 is FQNNGV. CDR3 sequence: CASSLELSVWETQYF. DNA for the CDR3: TGTGCCAGCAGCTTAGAGTTGTCAGTATGGGAGACCCAGTACTTC.

The sample holds a few counts of this clonotype. The gene calls are TRBV4-2 and TRBJ2-1, with D hard to call. This CDR3 is 13 amino acids long. CDR1 and CDR2 from the germline V gene are LGHNA and YNFKEQ. V was shortened by 2 bases and J by 7 bases, with 9 bases between the two germline ends. This CDR3 reads CASSQPEANEQFF. Written as DNA, the CDR3 is TGTGCCAGCAGCCAACCTGAGGCGAATGAGCAGTTCTTC.

This clonotype was observed at least ten times. The rearrangement uses TRBV6-5 and TRBJ1-5; D gene uncertain. The germline V gene has CDR1 MNHEY and CDR2 SVGAGI. The V end lost 4 bases, the J end lost 0 bases, and 10 bases lay between the germline ends. The CDR3 is 15 amino acids. The CDR3 coding sequence is TGTGCCAGCAGTTCAGGTCCCTATAGCAATCAGCCCCAGCATTTT. Its protein is CASSSGPYSNQPQHF.

This clonotype was recorded many times. The chain links TRBV29-1 to TRBJ2-3; D is possibly TRBD2 (6 bases). V was cut by 3 bases and J by 0 bases, with 10 bases left in between. The V gene's germline CDR1 is SQVTM and CDR2 ANQGSEA. This CDR3 has 14 residues. Written as DNA, the CDR3 is TGCAGCGTTGAGGGAGGCGGAAGCACAGATACGCAGTATTTT. Its protein is CSVEGGGSTDTQYF.

This clonotype was observed at least ten times. The chain carries TRBV29-1 and TRBJ2-7; D might be TRBD1 (6 bases). The CDR3 runs to 16 residues. CDR1 and CDR2 (germline): SQVTM, ANQGSEA. Trimming took off 0 bases at V and 5 bases at J, with 20 bases between the two ends. CDR3 nucleotides: TGCAGCGTTGAAGATAATAGAGGACAGCTCGGAAACGAGCAGTACTTC. Its translation: CSVEDNRGQLGNEQYF.

This clonotype was picked up a small number of times. This chain joins TRBV29-1 and TRBJ2-3; 13 bases map to TRBD2. Germline trimming cut 0 bases from V and 3 bases from J; bases unmatched to any gene: 6. CDR1 SQVTM and CDR2 ANQGSEA come from the germline V gene. CDR3 length equals 17 residues. DNA of the CDR3: TGCAGCGTTGAAGATCGACTAGCGGGAGGCGTGACAGATACGCAGTATTTT. Translating gives CSVEDRLAGGVTDTQYF.

This clonotype was recorded many times. This rearrangement joins TRBV3-1 to TRBJ2-2; D is uncertain. This CDR3 contains 15 residues. Trimming pared 4 bases from V and 1 base from J, leaving 10 bases between. The germline V gene has CDR1 LGHDT and CDR2 YNNKEL (reference sequence). The CDR3 reads CASSLLTENTGELFF. The CDR3 coding sequence is TGTGCCAGCAGCCTCTTAACCGAGAACACCGGGGAGCTGTTTTTT.

This clonotype occurred a few times. The chain carries TRBV7-2 and TRBJ2-2; 7 bases align to TRBD2. Germline V gives CDR1 SGHTA, CDR2 FQGNSA. The V segment lost 4 bases and the J segment 6 bases; nucleotides outside the gene matches: 5. CDR3 length equals 14 residues. CDR3 region: CASSWTRKAGELFF. CDR3 nucleotides: TGTGCCAGCAGCTGGACTAGGAAAGCCGGGGAGCTGTTTTTT.

The chain employs TRBV5-1 and TRBJ2-7, with D maybe TRBD1 (6 bases). Germline assignment: CDR1 SGHRS and CDR2 YFSETQ. There are 16 residues in the CDR3. Trimming removed 0 bases at V and 0 bases at J, with 13 bases between. In nucleotides, the CDR3 is TGCGCCAGCAGCTTGGCCGGACAGTACGTCTCCTACGAGCAGTACTTC. Amino acid sequence: CASSLAGQYVSYEQYF. The full variable domain, rest sourced from reference TRBV5-1 and TRBJ2-7, is KAGVTQTPRYLIKTRGQQVTLSCSPISGHRSVSWYQQTPGQGLQFLFEYFSETQRNKGNFPGRFSGRQFSNSRSEMNVSTLELGDSALYLCASSLAGQYVSYEQYFGPGTRLTVT.

Ten or more counts support this clonotype. The V call is TRBV13, the J call TRBJ2-7; tentative D call: TRBD2 (5 bases). The V and J ends lost 4 bases and 3 bases respectively, with 13 bases between them. There are 14 residues in the CDR3. Germline values: CDR1 PRHDT, CDR2 FYEKMQ (reference sequence). CDR3: CASSSRTGYYEQYF. The CDR3 DNA reads TGTGCCAGCAGCTCCCGGACTGGATACTACGAGCAGTACTTC.

The chain combines TRBV6-6 with TRBJ1-5, with D possibly matching TRBD1 (5 bases). The CDR3 consists of 13 residues. Germline values: CDR1 MNHNY, CDR2 SVGAGI (reference sequence). Trimming removed 10 bases at V and 0 bases at J, with 10 bases between. CDR3 in DNA: TGTGCCACGACAGCAGATAGCAATCAGCCCCAGCATTTT. This codes for CATTADSNQPQHF.

The sample holds many counts of this clonotype. The CDR3 DNA follows: TGCAGCGTGTACGCCGGGACAGGGGGTATTGCCAAAAACATTCAGTACTTC. Translated: CSVYAGTGGIAKNIQYF. J is TRBJ2-4 and V is TRBV29-1; 11 bases are a match to TRBD1. The CDR3 is 17 amino acids. Germline CDR1 is SQVTM and CDR2 is ANQGSEA. V lost 6 bases and J lost 1; bases outside the gene matches: 11.

This clonotype was observed a handful of times. The chain links TRBV12-3 or TRBV12-4 to TRBJ2-3, with TRBD1 matching 10 bases. The V gene end was trimmed by 8 bases and the J gene end by 14 bases; junction bases not matched to a gene: 4. The CDR3 consists of 10 residues. CDR3: CASGQGGLYF. The CDR3 DNA sequence: TGTGCCAGCGGACAGGGGGGATTGTATTTT.

This clonotype was seen many times. The rearrangement joins TRBV10-3 to TRBJ2-1; D perhaps matches TRBD1 (5 bases). Trimming took 10 bases from V and 6 from J, leaving 19 bases between them. The germline V gene encodes CDR1 ENHRY and CDR2 SYGVKD. The CDR3 length is 14 residues. The CDR3 here is CATDPGRVLNEQFF. CDR3 in DNA: TGTGCCACAGACCCGGGCAGGGTGCTCAATGAGCAGTTCTTC.